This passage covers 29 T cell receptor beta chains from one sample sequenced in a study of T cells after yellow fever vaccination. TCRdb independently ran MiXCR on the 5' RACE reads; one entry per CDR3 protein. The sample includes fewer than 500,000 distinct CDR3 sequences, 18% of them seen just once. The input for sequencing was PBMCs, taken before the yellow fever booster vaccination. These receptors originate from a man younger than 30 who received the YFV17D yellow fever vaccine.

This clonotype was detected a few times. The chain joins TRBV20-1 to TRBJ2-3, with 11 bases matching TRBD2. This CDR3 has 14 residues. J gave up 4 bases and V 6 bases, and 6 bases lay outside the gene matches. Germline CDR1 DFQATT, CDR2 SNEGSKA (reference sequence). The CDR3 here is CSAYSSGGPDTQYF. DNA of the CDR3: TGCAGTGCGTACTCTAGCGGGGGGCCAGATACGCAGTATTTT.

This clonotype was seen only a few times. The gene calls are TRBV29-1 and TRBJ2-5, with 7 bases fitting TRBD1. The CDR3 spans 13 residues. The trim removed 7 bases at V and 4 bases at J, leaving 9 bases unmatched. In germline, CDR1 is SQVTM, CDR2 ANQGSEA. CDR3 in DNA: TGCAGCGCAACTGAGGGGGCGGGAGAGACCCAGTACTTC. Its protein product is CSATEGAGETQYF.

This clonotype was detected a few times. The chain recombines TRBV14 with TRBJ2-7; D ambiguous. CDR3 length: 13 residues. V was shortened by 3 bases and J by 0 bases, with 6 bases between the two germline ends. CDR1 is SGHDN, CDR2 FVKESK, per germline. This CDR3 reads CASSHRVSYEQYF. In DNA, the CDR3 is TGTGCCAGCAGCCACCGGGTCTCCTACGAGCAGTACTTC.

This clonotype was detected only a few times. CDR3 protein: CASSQVYGQAPSSYNEQFF. In DNA form, the CDR3 reads TGCGCCAGCAGCCAAGTTTATGGACAGGCCCCGAGCTCCTACAATGAGCAGTTCTTC. The chain has TRBV4-1 and TRBJ2-1, with 7 positions matching TRBD1. This CDR3 spans 19 amino acids. From germline, CDR1 is MGHRA and CDR2 YSYEKL. V trimming: 1 base; J trimming: 0 bases; junction bases outside the gene matches: 12.

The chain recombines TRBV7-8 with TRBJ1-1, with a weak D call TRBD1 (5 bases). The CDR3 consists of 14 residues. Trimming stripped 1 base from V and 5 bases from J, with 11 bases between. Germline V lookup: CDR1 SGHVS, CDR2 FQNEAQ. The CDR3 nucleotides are TGTGCCAGCAGCTTAGATGGGGGAGGTACTGAAGCTTTCTTT. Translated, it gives CASSLDGGGTEAFF.

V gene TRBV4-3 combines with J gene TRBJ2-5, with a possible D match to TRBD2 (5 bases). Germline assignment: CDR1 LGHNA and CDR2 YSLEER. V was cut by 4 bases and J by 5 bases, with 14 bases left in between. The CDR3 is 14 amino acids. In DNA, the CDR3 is TGCGCCAGCAGCCCGGGCCTAACTAGGGAGACCCAGTACTTC. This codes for CASSPGLTRETQYF.

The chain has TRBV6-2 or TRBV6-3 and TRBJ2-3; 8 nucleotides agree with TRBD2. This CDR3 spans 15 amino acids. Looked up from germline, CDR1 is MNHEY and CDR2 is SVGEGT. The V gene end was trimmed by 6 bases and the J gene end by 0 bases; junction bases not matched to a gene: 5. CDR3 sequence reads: CASRRGLASTDTQYF. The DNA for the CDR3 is TGTGCCAGCAGGAGAGGACTAGCCAGCACAGATACGCAGTATTTT.

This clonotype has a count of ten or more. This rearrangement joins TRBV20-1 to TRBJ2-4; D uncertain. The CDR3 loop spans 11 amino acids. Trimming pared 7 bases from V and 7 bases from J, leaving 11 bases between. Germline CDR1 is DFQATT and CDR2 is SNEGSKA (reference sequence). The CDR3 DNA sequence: TGCAGTGTTTATTCCAGTAACATTCAGTACTTC. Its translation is CSVYSSNIQYF.

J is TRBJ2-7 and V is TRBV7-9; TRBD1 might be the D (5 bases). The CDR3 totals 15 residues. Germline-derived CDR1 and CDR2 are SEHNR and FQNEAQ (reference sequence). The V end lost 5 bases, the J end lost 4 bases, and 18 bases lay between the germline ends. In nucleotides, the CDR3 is TGTGCCAGCAGCCCGAAGACAAGGGGTAGATACGAGCAGTACTTC. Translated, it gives CASSPKTRGRYEQYF.

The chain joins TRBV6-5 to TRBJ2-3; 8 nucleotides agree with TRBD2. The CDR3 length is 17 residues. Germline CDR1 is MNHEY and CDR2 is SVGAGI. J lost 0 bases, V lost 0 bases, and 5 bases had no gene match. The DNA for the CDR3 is TGTGCCAGCAGTTACTCGCTGCGGGGGGCCAGCACAGATACGCAGTATTTT. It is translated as CASSYSLRGASTDTQYF.

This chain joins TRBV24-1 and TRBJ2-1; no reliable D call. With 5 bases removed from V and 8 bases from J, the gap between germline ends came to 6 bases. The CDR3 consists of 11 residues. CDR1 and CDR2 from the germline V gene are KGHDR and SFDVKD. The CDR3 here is CATSAGDEQFF. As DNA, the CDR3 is TGTGCCACCAGTGCTGGAGATGAGCAGTTCTTC.

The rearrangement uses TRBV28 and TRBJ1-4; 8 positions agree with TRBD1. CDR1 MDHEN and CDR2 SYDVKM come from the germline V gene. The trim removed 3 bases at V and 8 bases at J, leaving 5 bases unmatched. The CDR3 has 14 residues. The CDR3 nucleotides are TGTGCCAGCAGTTTTCCAGGGGGCGAAGAAAAACTGTTTTTT. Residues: CASSFPGGEEKLFF.

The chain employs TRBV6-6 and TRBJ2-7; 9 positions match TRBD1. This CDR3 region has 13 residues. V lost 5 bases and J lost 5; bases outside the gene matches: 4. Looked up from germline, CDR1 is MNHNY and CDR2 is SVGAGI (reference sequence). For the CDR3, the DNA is TGTGCCAGCAGTGGACAGGGGCCCAACGAGCAGTACTTC. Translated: CASSGQGPNEQYF.

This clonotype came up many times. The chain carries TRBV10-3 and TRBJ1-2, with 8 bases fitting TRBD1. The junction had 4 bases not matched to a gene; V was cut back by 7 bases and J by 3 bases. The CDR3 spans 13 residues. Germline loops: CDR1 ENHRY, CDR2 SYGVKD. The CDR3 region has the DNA TGTGCCATCAATCAGGGGGCGGACTATGGCTACACCTTC. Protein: CAINQGADYGYTF.

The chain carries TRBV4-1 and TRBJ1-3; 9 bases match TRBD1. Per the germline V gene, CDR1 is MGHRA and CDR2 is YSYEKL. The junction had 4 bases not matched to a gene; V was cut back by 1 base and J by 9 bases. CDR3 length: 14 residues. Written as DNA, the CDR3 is TGCGCCAGCAGCCAAGTGGGACAGGGTGGCACCATATATTTT. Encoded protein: CASSQVGQGGTIYF.

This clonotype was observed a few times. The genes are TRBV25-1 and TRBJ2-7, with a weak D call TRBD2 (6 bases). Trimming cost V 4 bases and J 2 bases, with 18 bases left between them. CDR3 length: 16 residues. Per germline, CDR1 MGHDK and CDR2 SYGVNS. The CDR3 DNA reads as TGTGCCAGCAGTGGGAGGGGCAGAGATGGACCCTACGAGCAGTACGTC. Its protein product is CASSGRGRDGPYEQYV.

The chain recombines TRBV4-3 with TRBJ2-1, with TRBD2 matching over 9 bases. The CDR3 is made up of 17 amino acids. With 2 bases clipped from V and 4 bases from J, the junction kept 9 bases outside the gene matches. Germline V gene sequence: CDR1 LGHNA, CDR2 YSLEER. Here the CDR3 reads CASSQNPRLAGYNEQFF. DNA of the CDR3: TGCGCCAGCAGCCAAAATCCCCGTCTAGCGGGGTACAATGAGCAGTTCTTC.

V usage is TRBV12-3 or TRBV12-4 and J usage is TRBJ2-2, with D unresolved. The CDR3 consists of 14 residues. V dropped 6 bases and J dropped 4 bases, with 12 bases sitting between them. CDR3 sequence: CASSLKRATGELFF. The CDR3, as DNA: TGTGCCAGCAGCCTAAAACGGGCCACCGGGGAGCTGTTTTTT.

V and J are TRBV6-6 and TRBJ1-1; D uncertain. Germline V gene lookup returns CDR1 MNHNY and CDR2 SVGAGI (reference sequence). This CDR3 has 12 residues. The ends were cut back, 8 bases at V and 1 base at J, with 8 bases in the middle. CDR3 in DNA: TGTGCCAGCTTAGAGGGGAACACTGAAGCTTTCTTT. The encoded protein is CASLEGNTEAFF.

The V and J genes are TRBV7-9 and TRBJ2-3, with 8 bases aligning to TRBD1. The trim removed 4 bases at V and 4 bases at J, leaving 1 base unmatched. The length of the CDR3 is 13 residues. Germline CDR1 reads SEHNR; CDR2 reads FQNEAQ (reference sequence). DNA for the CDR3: TGTGCCAGCAGCTGGACAGGGCCAGATACGCAGTATTTT. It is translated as CASSWTGPDTQYF.

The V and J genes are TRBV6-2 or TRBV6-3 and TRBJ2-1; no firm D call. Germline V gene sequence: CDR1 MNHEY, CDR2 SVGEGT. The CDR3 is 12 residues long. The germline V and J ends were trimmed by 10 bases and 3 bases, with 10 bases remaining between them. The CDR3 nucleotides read TGTGCCACCGGTCGTAACTACAATGAGCAGTTCTTC. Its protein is CATGRNYNEQFF.

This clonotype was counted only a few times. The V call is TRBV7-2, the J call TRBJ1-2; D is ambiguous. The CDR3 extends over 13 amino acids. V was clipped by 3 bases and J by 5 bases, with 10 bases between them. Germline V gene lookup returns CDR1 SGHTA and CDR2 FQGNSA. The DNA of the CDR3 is TGTGCCAGCAGCTTCGGGGAACAGTATGGCTACACCTTC. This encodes CASSFGEQYGYTF.

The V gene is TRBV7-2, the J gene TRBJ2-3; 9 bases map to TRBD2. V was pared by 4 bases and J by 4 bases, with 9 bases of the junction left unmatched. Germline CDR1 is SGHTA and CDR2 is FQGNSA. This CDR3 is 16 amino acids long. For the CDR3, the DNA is TGTGCCAGCAGCTCCCGACTAGCGGAACTTTCAGATACGCAGTATTTT. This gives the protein CASSSRLAELSDTQYF.

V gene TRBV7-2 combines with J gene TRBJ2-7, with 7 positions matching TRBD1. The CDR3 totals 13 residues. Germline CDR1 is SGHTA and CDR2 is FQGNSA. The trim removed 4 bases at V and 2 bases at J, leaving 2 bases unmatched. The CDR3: CASSYQGAYEQYF. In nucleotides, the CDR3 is TGTGCCAGCAGCTATCAGGGGGCCTACGAGCAGTACTTC.

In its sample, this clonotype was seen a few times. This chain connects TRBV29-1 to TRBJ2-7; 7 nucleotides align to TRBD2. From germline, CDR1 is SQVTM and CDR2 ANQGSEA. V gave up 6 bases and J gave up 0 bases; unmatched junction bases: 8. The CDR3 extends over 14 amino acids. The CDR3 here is CSVGSRGNSYEQYF. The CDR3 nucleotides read TGCAGCGTGGGGTCGCGGGGGAACTCCTACGAGCAGTACTTC.

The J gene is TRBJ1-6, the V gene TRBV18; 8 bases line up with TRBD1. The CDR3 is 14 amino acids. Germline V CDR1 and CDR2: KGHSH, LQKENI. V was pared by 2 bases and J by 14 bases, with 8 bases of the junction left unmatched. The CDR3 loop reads CASSPGQGQGSLHF. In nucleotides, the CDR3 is TGTGCCAGCTCACCAGGACAGGGCCAAGGATCCCTCCACTTT.

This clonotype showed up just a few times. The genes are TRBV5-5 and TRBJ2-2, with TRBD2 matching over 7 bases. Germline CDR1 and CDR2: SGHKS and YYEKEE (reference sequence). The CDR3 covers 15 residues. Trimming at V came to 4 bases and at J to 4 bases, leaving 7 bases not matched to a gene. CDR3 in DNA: TGTGCCAGCAGCCAAGAGCGGGGTGCCACCGGGGAGCTGTTTTTT. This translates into CASSQERGATGELFF. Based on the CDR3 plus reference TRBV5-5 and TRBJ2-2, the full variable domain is DAGVTQSPTHLIKTRGQQVTLRCSPISGHKSVSWYQQVLGQGPQFIFQYYEKEERGRGNFPDRFSARQFPNYSSELNVNALLLGDSALYLCASSQERGATGELFFGEGSRLTVL.

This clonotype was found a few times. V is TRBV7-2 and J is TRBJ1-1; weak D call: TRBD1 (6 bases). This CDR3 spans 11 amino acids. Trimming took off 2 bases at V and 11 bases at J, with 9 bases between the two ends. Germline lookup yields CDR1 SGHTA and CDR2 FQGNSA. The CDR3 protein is CASSLRGAAFF. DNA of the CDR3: TGTGCCAGCAGCTTACGGGGGGCCGCTTTCTTT. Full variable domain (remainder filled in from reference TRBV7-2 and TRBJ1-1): GAGVSQSPSNKVTEKGKDVELRCDPISGHTALYWYRQSLGQGLEFLIYFQGNSAPDKSGLPSDRFSAERTGGSVSTLTIQRTQQEDSAVYLCASSLRGAAFFGQGTRLTVV.

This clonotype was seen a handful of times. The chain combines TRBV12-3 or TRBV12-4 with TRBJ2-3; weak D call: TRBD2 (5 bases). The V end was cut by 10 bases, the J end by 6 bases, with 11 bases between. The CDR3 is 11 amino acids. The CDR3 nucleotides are TGTGCCATCACACGCGGGGATACGCAGTATTTT. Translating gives CAITRGDTQYF.